This is a list of T cell receptor beta chains from one sample in a study of T cell changes during pregnancy in multiple sclerosis. TCRdb keeps only in-frame clones here, not all; method: immunoSEQ multiplex PCR. Seen here are some 74,000 clones, over 85% observed once, and the top ten hold 3.7%. The source material was peripheral blood, sampled after pregnancy. Receptors originate from a female donor in good health, enrolled as a control in a pregnancy study. Each CDR3 is given with its conserved first and last residue. D genes are given only for firm matches. Clone size is not always given. Where it is, it says once, few, many or a class for expanded clones.

v_gene,j_gene,abundance,d_gene,CDR3nt,CDR3aa
TRBV6-1,TRBJ2-7,NA,NA,TGTGCCAGCAGTGCCCTCTCCTACGAGCAGTACTTC,CASSALSYEQYF
TRBV5-5,TRBJ2-6,NA,NA,TGTGCCAGCAGCTTGGATCGGAGATTCCGAAGGGGATCTGGGGCCAACGTCCTGACTTTC,CASSLDRRFRRGSGANVLTF
TRBV7-8,TRBJ1-3,once,NA,TGTGCCAGCAGCTTCATAGGGGCCGGGGGAAACACCATATATTTT,CASSFIGAGGNTIYF
TRBV6-1,TRBJ2-3,NA,TRBD2,TGTGCCAGCAGTGAAGAACTAGCGAGCACAGATACGCAGTATTTT,CASSEELASTDTQYF
TRBV27,TRBJ2-2,NA,TRBD1,TGTGCCAGCAGTCCATACAGGGGGAACACCGGGGAGCTGTTTTTT,CASSPYRGNTGELFF
TRBV12-5,TRBJ2-1,NA,TRBD2,TGTGCTAGTGGCCCGGGACTAGCGGTCGGTGAGCAGTTCTTC,CASGPGLAVGEQFF
TRBV19,TRBJ1-1,NA,NA,TGTGCCAGTAGTATAGGGCGGCTTGAAGCTTTCTTT,CASSIGRLEAFF
TRBV7-2,TRBJ1-2,NA,TRBD1,TGTGCCAGCAGCGCACTCCGGGACAGCCTATATGGCTACACCTTC,CASSALRDSLYGYTF
TRBV6-5,TRBJ1-1,NA,TRBD1,TGTGCCAGCAGTTACTCGACAGGGGAGACTGAAGCTTTCTTT,CASSYSTGETEAFF
TRBV7-7,TRBJ2-1,NA,NA,TGTGCTAGCAGCTTAGCGCTGGGGGGGCACAATGAGCAGTTCTTC,CASSLALGGHNEQFF
TRBV5-8,TRBJ2-4,NA,NA,TGTGCCAGCAGCCGAGGACACCAGTACTTC,CASSRGHQYF
TRBV28,TRBJ2-2,NA,NA,TGTGCCAGCACCCCGGGGCAGGGGTTAACCGGGGAGCTGTTTTTT,CASTPGQGLTGELFF
TRBV2,TRBJ2-3,NA,TRBD2,TGTGCCAGCAGTAGACCTAGCGGGGGTACAGATACGCAGTATTTT,CASSRPSGGTDTQYF
TRBV29-1,TRBJ2-5,NA,TRBD2,TGCAGCGTTGCATCTAGCGGCTCCTTCGAGACCCAGTACTTC,CSVASSGSFETQYF
TRBV6-1,TRBJ1-3,NA,TRBD1,TGTGCCAGCGAGGGACAGGGAGATTCTGGAAACACCATATATTTT,CASEGQGDSGNTIYF
TRBV5-6,TRBJ1-1,NA,TRBD1,TGTGCCAGCAGCTTGGTTACAGGGGGGTGGGGGAACACTGAAGCTTTCTTT,CASSLVTGGWGNTEAFF
TRBV7-3,TRBJ1-1,NA,NA,TGTGCCAGCAGCCTGGGGGGGATGAACACTGAAGCTTTCTTT,CASSLGGMNTEAFF
TRBV11-2,TRBJ2-7,NA,TRBD1,TGTGCCAGCAGGACGACCGGGACAGGGGCCTACGAGCAGTACTTC,CASRTTGTGAYEQYF
TRBV6-1,TRBJ2-5,NA,TRBD2,TGTGCCAGCAGTGAAATTAGCGGGGCCCAAGAGACCCAGTACTTC,CASSEISGAQETQYF
TRBV18,TRBJ2-3,NA,NA,TGTGCCAGCCAAATCGGGGGTGAAGATACGCAGTATTTT,CASQIGGEDTQYF
TRBV19,TRBJ2-2,NA,TRBD2,TGTGCCACCCCTAGCGGGAGTCATACCGGGGAGCTGTTTTTT,CATPSGSHTGELFF
TRBV5-1,TRBJ1-2,NA,NA,TGCGCCAGCAGCTTGGACTTAGGGGGAATCGACTATGGCTACACCTTC,CASSLDLGGIDYGYTF